This TCR beta chain derives from a study of T and B cells in COVID-19 patients (dated by TCRdb to between 2020 and 2021). As for the study more broadly: In this study, adaptive immunity was profiled in COVID-19 patients who either had active infection or had recovered, using TRB and IGH repertoire sequencing of peripheral blood. Median age was almost 35 years in the recovered cohort versus roughly 70 years in the active-infection cohort. A couple of patients were included in both the recovered and active cohorts because samples were available from active disease and after recovery. In the active-infection cohort, 18 of 20 patients had comorbidities linked to unfavorable COVID-19 outcome. As many as 9 follow-up blood samples were collected from each patient, and in some individuals these samples spanned different disease stages. The TCR and BCR sequence repository comprised a few dozen patients and 69 time points, with over 8 million TCR sequences analysed. For the repertoire analyses, the comparison was an age-matched reference group of about 36 healthy donors who were negative for COVID-19 antibodies. Of the approximately 20 patients in the active-infection cohort, 12 to 13 were critically ill and needed mechanical ventilation or ECMO. A recovered cohort included 15 to 19 patients who provided 20 to 25 samples, and most of these patients had mild to moderate COVID-19 treated on an outpatient basis. What the study reported, not specific to this receptor: A total of 2,000 to 3,000 exclusive TCR clusters, including some 32 low-pGen clusters, were found in the recovered cohort. Blood samples from mildly ill patients during symptoms and early samples from severe cases were scarce. Specific T cell subsets (CD4+/Treg/CD8+) and sorted SARS-CoV-2-responsive or tetramer+ T cells had not yet been sequenced, and these experiments were ongoing. During active COVID-19 the TRB repertoires were highly clonal, but at recovery diversity and richness rose above the levels seen in healthy donors. It was stated that prospective validation of the reported TCR clusters was required before the clusters could be put to clinical use. The cohort was considered too small for HLA contributions to COVID-19 susceptibility or severity to be assessed. In patients with COVID-19, the usage of TRBV/TRBJ genes was reported to be strongly skewed.

Notes on this clonotype: It lacks a known antigen. Nothing much larger sits one base from this clone, and base qualities are not available.

Genomic DNA extracted from blood, in amounts of roughly 240-550 ng, served as the starting material for amplifying TRB repertoires. The CDR3 runs 14 residues from the cysteine to the phenylalanine. Only the CDR3 DNA stays, 42 bases, in frame from base 1. V was cut back by 6 bases and J by 5 bases, leaving a gap of 16 bases between them. The CDR1 and CDR2 encoded by the germline V gene are MNHEY and SVGAGI. Sequencing instrument: Illumina MiSeq. Multiplex PCR with BIOMED2 TRB-A/B primer pools was used to amplify TRB rearrangements. Two consecutive PCRs added Illumina-compatible adapters and 7-nucleotide sample barcodes to the amplicons. Phusion HS II polymerase was used for all library PCRs. Amplicons were gel-purified with the NucleoSpin Gel and PCR Clean-up kit, quantified on Qubit, and pooled at around 3.7 nM. Before Illumina next-generation sequencing, the quality of the amplicon pool was assessed on an Agilent 2100 Bioanalyzer. Turning to the authors' computational methods: Annotation of TRB rearrangements was performed with MiXCR 3.0.8 using the default MiXCR reference library. Non-productive reads and sequences with fewer than 2 reads were excluded, and each unique CDR3 nucleotide sequence counted as one clone. Clonality, diversity, richness and V-J gene usage were calculated in R 3.5.1. GLIPH2 was used for TCR clustering by CDR3 similarity, and generation probabilities were calculated by OLGA. GLIPH2 clusters were kept only if they contained at least four unique TCR clonotypes found in at least three individuals. TCRdb redid the processing of the public reads, applying fastp at Q25 and MiXCR, and retained in-frame beta chains. Rows with a matching CDR3 protein are joined into one entry that keeps the most common DNA and genes. TCRdb, not the original authors, processed these V and J calls. The sample has around 10,000 distinct CDR3 sequences on record, roughly a third of them singletons. Together, the top ten hold roughly 19% of the sample.

The specimen sequenced was blood. This TCR came from a human donor with active COVID-19. The chain links TRBV6-5 with TRBJ1-1; TRBD1 is a possible D gene, resting on 5 matching bases. In nucleotide form, the sequence is TGTGCCAGCAGGGGACGGCGGTTACTGACTGAAGCTTTCTTT. It is translated as CASRGRRLLTEAFF.